Each of the 9 T cell receptor beta chains below was sequenced from the same sample in a study of shared clonotypes between healthy human individuals. TCRdb's copy holds only in-frame clones and misses some; the assay was immunoSEQ multiplex PCR. The table includes approximately 700,000 clones, 55% to 85% detected once. Sequencing was carried out using memory CD4+ T cells sorted from blood. Described subset: CD45RA-negative fraction. These receptor sequences come from a woman aged 30 to 39 in good health.

The chain uses TRBV30 and TRBJ2-1; D gene unclear. Germline V gene lookup returns CDR1 GTSNPN and CDR2 SVGIG (reference sequence). The ends were cut back, 1 base at V and 6 bases at J, with 10 bases in the middle. This CDR3 has 13 residues. The CDR3 DNA reads TGTGCCTGGAGTGGGGGTCAGGCCAATGAGCAGTTCTTC. Amino acids: CAWSGGQANEQFF.

This clone was observed once. This rearrangement joins TRBV5-1 to TRBJ2-7; no firm D call. V lost 3 bases and J lost 0, with 16 bases in between. The length of the CDR3 is 16 residues. Germline CDR1 SGHRS, CDR2 YFSETQ. CDR3 in DNA: TGCGCCAGCAGCTCTGGGTCCCTCACAGTCTCCTACGAGCAGTACTTC. This encodes CASSSGSLTVSYEQYF.

This CDR3 is CSVGSDRVEGYTF. The DNA for the CDR3 is TGCAGCGTTGGGTCGGACAGGGTCGAAGGCTACACCTTC. The chain is built from TRBV29-1 and TRBJ1-2, with TRBD1 matching over 8 bases. Germline V gives CDR1 SQVTM, CDR2 ANQGSEA. The CDR3 covers 13 residues. V gave up 4 bases and J gave up 8 bases; unmatched junction bases: 9.

The chain carries TRBV7-2 and TRBJ2-5; D is possibly TRBD2 (5 bases). The CDR3 is made up of 14 amino acids. Trimming shortened V by 3 bases and J by 5 bases, and 13 bases separated the two germline ends. The germline gives CDR1 SGHTA, CDR2 FQGNSA. The CDR3 DNA follows: TGTGCCAGCAGCTTTACTGCGGGCGGGGAGACCCAGTACTTC. The encoded protein is CASSFTAGGETQYF.

This clone was counted once. The V call is TRBV9, the J call TRBJ1-2; the D gene is possibly TRBD1 (6 bases). Germline CDR1 SGDLS, CDR2 YYNGEE. Trimming removed 3 bases from V and 8 bases from J, with 17 bases in between. The length of the CDR3 is 14 residues. The CDR3 spells CASSEQGAGGGYTF. For the CDR3, the DNA is TGTGCCAGCAGCGAACAGGGCGCGGGGGGCGGCTACACCTTC.

This clone showed up just a few times. The chain joins TRBV18 to TRBJ2-3, with D uncertain. V gave up 4 bases and J gave up 1 base, with 12 bases separating them. The germline V gene encodes CDR1 KGHSH and CDR2 LQKENI. The CDR3 extends over 15 amino acids. CDR3 sequence reads: CASSLNPRGTDTQYF. As DNA, the CDR3 is TGTGCCAGCTCACTTAACCCCCGGGGCACAGATACGCAGTATTTT.

The chain has TRBV5-6 and TRBJ2-1; the D gene is possibly TRBD1 (6 bases). Germline V gene data show CDR1 as SGHDT and CDR2 as YYEEEE. V lost 0 bases, J lost 5 bases, and 12 bases lay in between. This CDR3 has 15 residues. CDR3 protein: CASSLGTANNNEQFF. CDR3 nucleotide sequence: TGTGCCAGCAGCTTGGGGACAGCCAATAACAATGAGCAGTTCTTC. The variable domain in full, completed from reference TRBV5-6 and TRBJ2-1, reads DAGVTQSPTHLIKTRGQQVTLRCSPKSGHDTVSWYQQALGQGPQFIFQYYEEEERQRGNFPDRFSGHQFPNYSSELNVNALLLGDSALYLCASSLGTANNNEQFFGPGTRLTVL.

This chain links TRBV5-1 with TRBJ1-2; 7 bases fit TRBD1. CDR1 is SGHRS, CDR2 YFSETQ, per germline. CDR3 length: 15 amino acids. J was trimmed by 7 bases and V by 0 bases; bases with no gene match: 9. The CDR3 sequence is CASSLGQGGIAGYTF. CDR3 DNA: TGCGCCAGCAGCTTGGGACAGGGTGGGATTGCTGGCTACACCTTC.

This clone was recorded once. The chain recombines TRBV9 with TRBJ2-1, with 8 bases aligning to TRBD2. Germline V gene data show CDR1 as SGDLS and CDR2 as YYNGEE. The CDR3 covers 17 residues. The ends lost 3 bases at V and 8 bases at J; junction bases unmatched: 16. CDR3 nucleotides: TGTGCCAGCAGCGCACATTCCGGGACTAGTGGTTTGTATGAGCAGTTCTTC. This encodes CASSAHSGTSGLYEQFF. Variable domain in full (rest from reference TRBV9 and TRBJ2-1): DSGVTQTPKHLITATGQRVTLRCSPRSGDLSVYWYQQSLDQGLQFLIQYYNGEERAKGNILERFSAQQFPDLHSELNLSSLELGDSALYFCASSAHSGTSGLYEQFFGPGTRLTVL.